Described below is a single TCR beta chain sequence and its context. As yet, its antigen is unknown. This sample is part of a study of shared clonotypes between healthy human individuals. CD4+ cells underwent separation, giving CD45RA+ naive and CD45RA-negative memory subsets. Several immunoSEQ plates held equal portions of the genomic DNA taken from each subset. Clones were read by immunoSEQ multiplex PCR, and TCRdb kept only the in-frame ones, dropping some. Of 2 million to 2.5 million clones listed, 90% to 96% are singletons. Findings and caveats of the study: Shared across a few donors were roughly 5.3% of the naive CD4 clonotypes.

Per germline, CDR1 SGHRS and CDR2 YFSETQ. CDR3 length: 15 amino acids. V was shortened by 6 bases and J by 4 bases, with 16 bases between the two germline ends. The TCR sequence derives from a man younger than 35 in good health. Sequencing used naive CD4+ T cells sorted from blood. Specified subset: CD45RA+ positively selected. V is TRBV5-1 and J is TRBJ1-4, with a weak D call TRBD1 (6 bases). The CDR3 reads CASTPHGGFNEKLFF. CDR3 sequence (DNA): TGCGCCAGCACCCCACACGGGGGCTTTAATGAAAAACTGTTTTTT. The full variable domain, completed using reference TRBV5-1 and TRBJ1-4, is KAGVTQTPRYLIKTRGQQVTLSCSPISGHRSVSWYQQTPGQGLQFLFEYFSETQRNKGNFPGRFSGRQFSNSRSEMNVSTLELGDSALYLCASTPHGGFNEKLFFGSGTQLSVL.